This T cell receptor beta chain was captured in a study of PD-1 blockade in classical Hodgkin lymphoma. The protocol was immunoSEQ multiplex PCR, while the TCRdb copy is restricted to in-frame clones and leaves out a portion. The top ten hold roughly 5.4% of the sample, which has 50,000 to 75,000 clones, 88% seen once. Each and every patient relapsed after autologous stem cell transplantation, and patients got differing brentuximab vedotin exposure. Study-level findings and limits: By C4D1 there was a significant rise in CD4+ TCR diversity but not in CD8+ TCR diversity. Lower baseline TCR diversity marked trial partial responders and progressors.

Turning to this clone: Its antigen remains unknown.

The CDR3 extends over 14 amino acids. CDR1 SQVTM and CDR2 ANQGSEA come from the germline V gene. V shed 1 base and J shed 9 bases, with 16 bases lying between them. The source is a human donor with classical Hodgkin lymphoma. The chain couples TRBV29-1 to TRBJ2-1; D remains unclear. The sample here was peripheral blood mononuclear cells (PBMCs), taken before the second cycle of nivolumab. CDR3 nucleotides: TGCAGCGTTGAAGTTTGGTGGAGCCCAGGTGAGCAGTTCTTC. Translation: CSVEVWWSPGEQFF.